The 12 T cell receptor beta chains presented below share a single source sample, sequenced in a study of Graves' ophthalmopathy and Graves' hyperthyroidism. From RNA, the CDR3 regions of TCR beta chains were amplified and sequenced. HTBI primers primed a first-round RT-PCR, and a second-round multiplex PCR followed. TCRdb recomputed calls from the multiplex PCR reads with MiXCR, one row per CDR3 protein. The sample gives approximately 500,000 distinct CDR3 sequences, 14% of which show up once; 8% to 10% is in the top ten. Sequencing was carried out using blood. Every receptor here comes from a woman in her twenties or thirties with Graves' ophthalmopathy.

This clonotype occurred many times. V is TRBV7-2 and J is TRBJ2-7, with 7 nucleotides matching TRBD2. V trimming: 5 bases; J trimming: 2 bases; junction bases outside the gene matches: 9. The CDR3 consists of 15 residues. Looked up from germline, CDR1 is SGHTA and CDR2 is FQGNSA. CDR3 region: CASSARGAGAYEQYF. CDR3 bases: TGTGCCAGCAGCGCCCGAGGGGCGGGGGCCTACGAGCAGTACTTC.

CDR3 sequence: CASSQEKRLEVGMNTEAFF. The DNA of the CDR3 is TGCGCCAGCAGCCAAGAAAAGCGCTTGGAAGTCGGAATGAACACTGAAGCTTTCTTT. This chain uses TRBV4-1 with TRBJ1-1; D is undetermined. The germline CDR1 and CDR2 sequences are MGHRA and YSYEKL. V shed 0 bases and J shed 0 bases, with 20 bases lying between them. The CDR3 is 19 amino acids.

The chain links TRBV6-1 to TRBJ2-7; 7 positions agree with TRBD1. The V gene end was trimmed by 5 bases and the J gene end by 1 base; junction bases not matched to a gene: 5. The CDR3 runs 14 residues. The germline CDR1 and CDR2 sequences are MNHNS and SASEGT. This CDR3 is CASSTLQGSYEQYF. CDR3 bases: TGTGCCAGCAGTACACTACAGGGGTCCTACGAGCAGTACTTC.

This clonotype was detected many times. The chain links TRBV9 to TRBJ2-5, with D possibly matching TRBD1 (5 bases). Trimming stripped 0 bases from V and 10 bases from J, with 13 bases between. Germline CDR1 and CDR2: SGDLS and YYNGEE. CDR3 size: 13 residues. Here the CDR3 DNA reads TGTGCCAGCAGCGTAGGAAGGGGCGCGGACCAGTACTTC. Its protein is CASSVGRGADQYF.

There are many counts of this clonotype. V gene TRBV28 combines with J gene TRBJ1-1; D possibly corresponds to TRBD1 (6 bases). Germline V lookup: CDR1 MDHEN, CDR2 SYDVKM. Trimming cost V 4 bases and J 5 bases, with 14 bases left between them. The CDR3 runs to 14 residues. CDR3 amino acids: CASSSRGKKTEAFF. The CDR3 nucleotides are TGTGCCAGCAGTTCCAGGGGTAAGAAGACTGAAGCTTTCTTT.

In this sample, this clonotype turned up many times. The genes are TRBV7-8 and TRBJ1-2; 11 nucleotides line up with TRBD1. The CDR3 covers 15 residues. Trimming at V came to 5 bases and at J to 6 bases, leaving 8 bases not matched to a gene. In germline, CDR1 is SGHVS, CDR2 FQNEAQ. CDR3 amino acids: CASSTRDRGRNGYTF. The CDR3 nucleotides are TGTGCCAGCAGCACAAGGGACAGGGGGAGGAATGGCTACACCTTC.

This clonotype came up many times. The chain is built from TRBV6-2 or TRBV6-3 and TRBJ1-5, with D uncertain. V dropped 2 bases and J dropped 0 bases, with 5 bases sitting between them. From germline, CDR1 is MNHEY and CDR2 SVGEGT. This CDR3 comprises 14 residues. This CDR3 is CASSYGTSNQPQHF. The CDR3 region has the DNA TGTGCCAGCAGTTACGGCACTAGCAATCAGCCCCAGCATTTT.

In its sample, this clonotype was seen many times. The chain recombines TRBV27 with TRBJ2-2; TRBD1 is a possible D gene (6 bases). This CDR3 has 16 residues. Between the trimmed V and J ends, which lost 5 bases and 2 bases, there was a span of 15 bases. CDR1 MNHEY and CDR2 SMNVEV come from the germline V gene (reference sequence). The CDR3 DNA sequence: TGTGCCAGCAGTACTATCGGGACACCCAACACCGGGGAGCTGTTTTTT. It yields the protein CASSTIGTPNTGELFF.

This clonotype came up many times. The V and J genes are TRBV7-2 and TRBJ1-6; D is unclear. Trimming left V 5 bases short and J 8 bases short, with 19 bases between. The CDR3 runs to 16 residues. The germline V gene has CDR1 SGHTA and CDR2 FQGNSA. The CDR3 DNA reads as TGTGCCAGCAGCCCTTCCAGACAATACGGGCATTCACCCCTCCACTTT. Protein sequence: CASSPSRQYGHSPLHF. The whole variable domain, remainder taken from reference TRBV7-2 and TRBJ1-6, is GAGVSQSPSNKVTEKGKDVELRCDPISGHTALYWYRQSLGQGLEFLIYFQGNSAPDKSGLPSDRFSAERTGGSVSTLTIQRTQQEDSAVYLCASSPSRQYGHSPLHFGNGTRLTVT.

This chain joins TRBV11-2 and TRBJ2-2, with TRBD1 matching 7 bases. The CDR3 has 17 amino acids. V lost 6 bases and J lost 2; bases outside the gene matches: 12. CDR1 is SGHAT and CDR2 is FQNNGV in the germline V gene. CDR3: CASRAGVGTDNTGELFF. The CDR3 coding sequence is TGTGCCAGCAGGGCGGGCGTCGGGACAGATAACACCGGGGAGCTGTTTTTT.

This clonotype was counted at least ten times. The junction shows a germline mismatch at one end, possibly a read error. J is TRBJ2-2 and V is TRBV11-2; TRBD2 matches 12 bases. Germline V gene lookup returns CDR1 SGHAT and CDR2 FQNNGV. This CDR3 is built from 16 residues. CDR3 DNA: TGTGCCAGCAGCTCACTAGCGGGAGGTAACATCGGGGAGCTGTTTTTT. This encodes CASSSLAGGNIGELFF.

This clonotype was seen many times. The chain joins TRBV6-1 to TRBJ1-2; no clear D gene. V lost 8 bases and J lost 7, with 14 bases in between. The germline V gene has CDR1 MNHNS and CDR2 SASEGT. CDR3 length equals 12 residues. The CDR3 here is CASHLPGSGYTF. The DNA of the CDR3 is TGTGCCAGCCATCTCCCGGGGTCTGGCTACACCTTC.